These T cell receptor beta chains were read from a single sample in a study of T cells in Graves' hyperthyroidism and ophthalmopathy. TCRdb itself ran the multiplex PCR reads through MiXCR, one entry per CDR3 protein. Seen here are a few hundred thousand distinct CDR3 sequences, under 15% observed once, and the top ten hold 30% to 35%. Sequenced: blood. The receptor set was obtained from a woman aged 30 to 39 with Graves' hyperthyroidism. Each CDR3 is given with its conserved first and last residue. D genes are given only for firm matches. A row's size may be missing; if present it is once, few, many or a size class.

J: TRBJ2-2
V: TRBV19
size: few
D: TRBD2
CDR3: CASSIGNGRTGELFF
DNA: TGTGCCAGTAGTATTGGGAACGGGAGGACCGGGGAGCTGTTTTTT

J: TRBJ2-7
V: TRBV12-3/TRBV12-4
size: many
D: TRBD1
CDR3: CASSPTPRDRDYEQYF
DNA: TGTGCCAGCAGCCCAACGCCTCGGGACAGGGACTACGAGCAGTACTTC

J: TRBJ2-1
V: TRBV28
size: once
D: NA
CDR3: CASSLGPGYPSNEQFF
DNA: TGTGCCAGCAGCTTAGGTCCCGGGTACCCGAGCAATGAGCAGTTCTTC

J: TRBJ2-7
V: TRBV6-1
size: many
D: NA
CDR3: CASSSMGSYEQYF
DNA: TGTGCCAGCAGTAGCATGGGATCCTACGAGCAGTACTTC

J: TRBJ2-4
V: TRBV29-1
size: NA
D: TRBD2
CDR3: CSVEGGGDIQYF
DNA: TGCAGCGTTGAGGGGGGGGGGGACATTCAGTACTTC

J: TRBJ2-3
V: TRBV27
size: many
D: TRBD2
CDR3: CASSSLAGGRTSTDTQYF
DNA: TGTGCCAGCAGTTCTCTAGCGGGAGGCCGGACTAGCACAGATACGCAGTATTTT

J: TRBJ2-6
V: TRBV30
size: few
D: NA
CDR3: CAWSRPSGANVLTF
DNA: TGTGCCTGGAGTAGGCCAAGTGGGGCCAACGTCCTGACTTTC

J: TRBJ1-2
V: TRBV11-2
size: NA
D: NA
CDR3: CASSPEWTGGYTF
DNA: TGTGCCAGCAGCCCAGAGTGGACGGGTGGCTACACCTTC

J: TRBJ1-5
V: TRBV5-5
size: NA
D: NA
CDR3: CASSATGEQPQHF
DNA: TGTGCCAGCAGCGCAACGGGGGAACAGCCCCAGCATTTT

J: TRBJ1-2
V: TRBV12-3/TRBV12-4
size: few
D: TRBD1
CDR3: CASSPSGQGHYGYTF
DNA: TGTGCCAGCAGCCCCTCAGGACAGGGCCACTATGGCTACACCTTC

J: TRBJ1-2
V: TRBV7-8
size: few
D: NA
CDR3: CASSPSRVTNYGYTF
DNA: TGTGCCAGCAGCCCGAGCAGGGTGACTAACTATGGCTACACCTTC

J: TRBJ1-5
V: TRBV3-1
size: many
D: NA
CDR3: CASSQGVAGVNNQPQHF
DNA: TGTGCCAGCAGCCAAGGGGTGGCAGGGGTAAACAATCAGCCCCAGCATTTT

J: TRBJ1-3
V: TRBV2
size: many
D: NA
CDR3: CASSELRGAGSLSGNTIYF
DNA: TGTGCCAGCAGTGAATTACGGGGAGCGGGGAGTCTCTCTGGAAACACCATATATTTT

J: TRBJ1-5
V: TRBV5-1
size: few
D: NA
CDR3: CASSLEGASQPQHF
DNA: TGCGCCAGCAGCTTGGAAGGGGCAAGTCAGCCCCAGCATTTT

J: TRBJ2-7
V: TRBV3-1
size: few
D: NA
CDR3: CASSQDPVRQRPNYEQYF
DNA: TGTGCCAGCAGCCAAGATCCGGTGAGGCAGCGGCCCAACTACGAGCAGTACTTC

J: TRBJ1-2
V: TRBV28
size: NA
D: TRBD1
CDR3: CASSSKGARGYTF
DNA: TGTGCCAGCAGCTCTAAGGGGGCGCGTGGCTACACCTTC

J: TRBJ2-1
V: TRBV14
size: once
D: NA
CDR3: CASSPRGSRNEQFF
DNA: TGTGCCAGCAGCCCTCGGGGTAGCCGGAATGAGCAGTTCTTC

J: TRBJ2-7
V: TRBV27
size: NA
D: NA
CDR3: CASRGSSSLYEQYF
DNA: TGTGCCAGCAGGGGAAGTAGCTCACTATACGAGCAGTACTTC

J: TRBJ2-4
V: TRBV20-1
size: NA
D: TRBD2
CDR3: CSADPIGLAGAKNIQYF
DNA: TGCAGTGCTGACCCGATCGGCCTAGCGGGAGCCAAAAACATTCAGTACTTC

J: TRBJ2-7
V: TRBV19
size: few
D: TRBD1
CDR3: CASSLRQGYYEQYF
DNA: TGTGCCAGTAGTCTGCGACAGGGGTACTACGAGCAGTACTTC

J: TRBJ1-5
V: TRBV28
size: few
D: TRBD1
CDR3: CASFTGTEGNQPQHF
DNA: TGTGCCAGTTTTACCGGGACAGAGGGCAATCAGCCCCAGCATTTT

J: TRBJ2-1
V: TRBV13
size: NA
D: TRBD2
CDR3: CASRRTSGILEQFF
DNA: TGTGCCAGCAGAAGGACTAGCGGGATTCTTGAGCAGTTCTTC

J: TRBJ2-3
V: TRBV30
size: many
D: NA
CDR3: CAWSAQPGISGDTQYF
DNA: TGTGCCTGGAGTGCACAGCCCGGGATAAGTGGAGATACGCAGTATTTT

J: TRBJ1-4
V: TRBV27
size: NA
D: NA
CDR3: CASSFLEGEKLFF
DNA: TGTGCCAGCAGTTTTTTGGAGGGTGAAAAACTGTTTTTT

J: TRBJ2-2
V: TRBV15
size: NA
D: NA
CDR3: CATKRPDSLTGELFF
DNA: TGTGCCACCAAGCGGCCCGACAGTTTGACCGGGGAGCTGTTTTTT

J: TRBJ2-5
V: TRBV7-3
size: NA
D: NA
CDR3: CASSSTFGGPAYF
DNA: TGTGCCAGCAGCTCTACGTTCGGGGGGCCCGCTTACTTC

J: TRBJ1-2
V: TRBV20-1
size: few
D: NA
CDR3: CSVSVDLSGYTF
DNA: TGCAGTGTCTCCGTTGACCTCTCTGGCTACACCTTC

J: TRBJ1-1
V: TRBV12-3/TRBV12-4
size: many
D: NA
CDR3: CASSFLVGFF
DNA: TGTGCCAGCAGTTTCTTGGTGGGTTTCTTT

J: TRBJ2-2
V: TRBV19
size: NA
D: TRBD2
CDR3: CASSTWTGGNTGELFF
DNA: TGTGCCAGTAGTACCTGGACGGGGGGAAACACCGGGGAGCTGTTTTTT

J: TRBJ2-2
V: TRBV2
size: few
D: NA
CDR3: CASSRDPVDTGELFF
DNA: TGTGCCAGCAGTCGGGACCCAGTAGACACCGGGGAGCTGTTTTTT

J: TRBJ2-2
V: TRBV12-3/TRBV12-4
size: many
D: TRBD2
CDR3: CASSPGLANTGELFF
DNA: TGTGCCAGCAGTCCCGGACTAGCGAACACCGGGGAGCTGTTTTTT

J: TRBJ1-1
V: TRBV20-1
size: many
D: NA
CDR3: CSARDLTTEAFF
DNA: TGCAGTGCTAGAGACCTGACCACTGAAGCTTTCTTT

J: TRBJ2-1
V: TRBV7-2
size: few
D: TRBD1
CDR3: CASSGDRGNEQFF
DNA: TGTGCCAGCAGCGGGGACAGGGGGAATGAGCAGTTCTTC

J: TRBJ1-5
V: TRBV10-3
size: few
D: NA
CDR3: CAISEPEGHNQPQHF
DNA: TGTGCCATCAGTGAGCCCGAGGGGCACAATCAGCCCCAGCATTTT

J: TRBJ2-3
V: TRBV5-6
size: few
D: TRBD1
CDR3: CASSPWDRGSQDTDTQYF
DNA: TGTGCCAGCAGCCCTTGGGACAGGGGATCACAAGACACAGATACGCAGTATTTT

J: TRBJ2-3
V: TRBV6-1
size: few
D: TRBD2
CDR3: CASKRELGTDTQYF
DNA: TGTGCCAGTAAGCGGGAGCTAGGCACAGATACGCAGTATTTT

J: TRBJ1-4
V: TRBV3-1
size: many
D: NA
CDR3: CASSQSSEKLFF
DNA: TGTGCCAGCAGCCAATCGAGTGAAAAACTGTTTTTT